This is a list of T cell receptor beta chains from one sample in a study of cytomegalovirus exposure and HLA in healthy donors. Here immunoSEQ multiplex PCR was the method, and the copy in TCRdb shows in-frame clones only, minus some. The table has 150,000 to 200,000 clones, around 70% seen once. The sequenced sample consisted of PBMCs. Source of these receptors: a male donor in good health and CMV-seronegative. The CDR3 runs from the conserved cysteine through the conserved F or W. The D gene is left open where the match is weak. Not all rows give a size; the values are once, few, many and, for expanded clones, a class.

- | TRBJ1-5 | - | TRBV7-2 | TGTGCCAGCAGCTCCGAGTTCCACTTTAGCAATCAGCCCCAGCATTTT | CASSSEFHFSNQPQHF
TRBD1 | TRBJ1-5 | - | TRBV7-9 | TGTGCCAGCAGCTTAGGGAGGGACAGGGGGCAGCCCCAGCATTTT | CASSLGRDRGQPQHF
- | TRBJ1-2 | - | TRBV7-2 | TGTGCCAGCACCCTCCCGAGGGGGATCTATGGCTACACCTTC | CASTLPRGIYGYTF
- | TRBJ1-5 | - | TRBV11-3 | TGTGCCAGCAGCTTAGCGTATAGCAATCAGCCCCAGCATTTT | CASSLAYSNQPQHF
- | TRBJ1-2 | - | TRBV7-9 | TGTGCCAGCAGCTTACCCCAGGGGCTTGGCTACACCTTC | CASSLPQGLGYTF
TRBD1 | TRBJ2-1 | - | TRBV7-9 | TGTGCCAGCAGCTTAGAAGGGGGCCGGTACAATGAGCAGTTCTTC | CASSLEGGRYNEQFF
TRBD1 | TRBJ2-3 | - | TRBV2 | TGTGCCAGCAGTCCAACAGGGGGGAGCGTTACGCAGTATTTT | CASSPTGGSVTQYF
TRBD1 | TRBJ1-5 | once | TRBV6-1 | TGTGCCAGCAGTGAGGTCGGGACAGTACAGCCCCAGCATTTT | CASSEVGTVQPQHF
- | TRBJ2-3 | - | TRBV7-3 | TGTGCCAGCAGCTTATTTGAGACTAGCACAGATACGCAGTATTTT | CASSLFETSTDTQYF
TRBD2 | TRBJ2-3 | - | TRBV29-1 | TGCAGCGCCGGGGGGGAGGGGCGCACAGATACGCAGTATTTT | CSAGGEGRTDTQYF
- | TRBJ2-7 | - | TRBV6-6 | TGTGCCAGCAGTAACCCGGGACAATTGGGCTCCTACGAGCAGTACTTC | CASSNPGQLGSYEQYF
- | TRBJ1-5 | - | TRBV28 | TGTGCCAGCAGCCCCCCCCGGGACACCAGCTATCAGCCCCAGCATTTT | CASSPPRDTSYQPQHF
- | TRBJ2-1 | - | TRBV5-4 | TGTGCCAGCACCCCCGGGGCCTACAATGAGCAGTTCTTC | CASTPGAYNEQFF
- | TRBJ1-5 | - | TRBV4-1 | TGCGCCAGCAGCCAAGAATGGGGAGCTAATCAGCCCCAGCATTTT | CASSQEWGANQPQHF
- | TRBJ2-1 | few | TRBV9 | TGTGCCAGCAGCCTTAATAATGAGCAGTTCTTC | CASSLNNEQFF
TRBD1 | TRBJ1-5 | - | TRBV28 | TGTGCCAGCAGTTTATGGATGGACAGGGCGGATCAGCCCCAGCATTTT | CASSLWMDRADQPQHF
TRBD2 | TRBJ2-3 | - | TRBV27 | TGTGCCAGCAGTTTTGGGGAGGGGGATACGCAGTATTTT | CASSFGEGDTQYF
- | TRBJ1-3 | - | TRBV15 | TGTGCCACCAGCAGAGATATGGCATTTGGAAACACCATATATTTT | CATSRDMAFGNTIYF
- | TRBJ1-3 | once | TRBV10-3 | TGTGCCATCACCGGTCGGCTCCAGGGTGGAAACACCATATATTTT | CAITGRLQGGNTIYF
- | TRBJ2-7 | once | TRBV6-6 | TGTGCCAGCAGTTACTTTCCCACGGGTTGGGACGAGCAGTACTTC | CASSYFPTGWDEQYF
- | TRBJ1-4 | - | TRBV28 | TGTGCCAGCAGTTTTAGGGGTGAAAAACTGTTTTTT | CASSFRGEKLFF
- | TRBJ1-1 | - | TRBV12-5 | TGTGCTAGTGCCAGGGGCCGCCCGAACACTGAAGCTTTCTTT | CASARGRPNTEAFF
- | TRBJ1-1 | - | TRBV2 | TGTGCCAGCAGCGCCTCCGGGTATGGGAACACTGAAGCTTTCTTT | CASSASGYGNTEAFF
- | TRBJ2-2 | - | TRBV28 | TGTGCCAGCAGTTTTCTAGGCGGGGCCGGGGAGCTGTTTTTT | CASSFLGGAGELFF
- | TRBJ2-1 | few | TRBV6-5 | TGTGCCAGTTCTACCGGGACAAATGAGCAGTTCTTC | CASSTGTNEQFF
TRBD1 | TRBJ2-7 | few | TRBV18 | TGTGCCAGCTCCTGGAGACAGGGGGAGGACGAGCAGTACTTC | CASSWRQGEDEQYF
- | TRBJ1-3 | - | TRBV6-1 | TGTGCCAGCAGTGGACAGAGCTGGTCCGGCAACACCATATATTTT | CASSGQSWSGNTIYF
- | TRBJ2-3 | - | TRBV28 | TGTGCCAGCAGGCCCCAGGGGACAGATACGCAGTATTTT | CASRPQGTDTQYF
TRBD1 | TRBJ1-3 | few | TRBV30 | TGTGCCTGGAAATGGACAGGGGGAGGAAACACCATATATTTT | CAWKWTGGGNTIYF
TRBD2 | TRBJ2-5 | - | TRBV7-7 | TGTGCCAGCAGCCCGGGTAGCGGGGGACAAGAGACCCAGTACTTC | CASSPGSGGQETQYF
- | TRBJ2-5 | - | TRBV30 | TGTGCCTGGAGGTGGGCCGGCTCGGTAGAGACCCAGTACTTC | CAWRWAGSVETQYF
- | TRBJ1-5 | - | TRBV30 | TGTGCCTGGAGGGCAGGTGGGCAGCCCCAGCATTTT | CAWRAGGQPQHF
- | TRBJ1-2 | - | TRBV10-3 | TGTGCCATCAGTGAGTCGATTTTCCCGCGGTCGAACTATGGCTACACCTTC | CAISESIFPRSNYGYTF
- | TRBJ1-4 | - | TRBV11-2 | TGTGCCAGCAGCTTAGGGACAGCGAATGAAAAACTGTTTTTT | CASSLGTANEKLFF
- | TRBJ2-1 | - | TRBV28 | TGTGCCAGCAGTTTAGCGACTCCTCGAAAGCAGTTCTTC | CASSLATPRKQFF
- | TRBJ1-5 | few | TRBV2 | TGTGCCAGCACTGGGGGCCTGGGCAATCAGCCCCAGCATTTT | CASTGGLGNQPQHF
TRBD1 | TRBJ1-5 | few | TRBV28 | TGTGCCAGCCTTACGGGACAGGGGGCGTATAGCAATCAGCCCCAGCATTTT | CASLTGQGAYSNQPQHF
- | TRBJ2-5 | - | TRBV7-9 | TGTTCCAGCAGCTTAGTCGAGGAAAAGACCCAGTACTTC | CSSSLVEEKTQYF
TRBD2 | TRBJ2-2 | - | TRBV7-3 | TGTGCCAGCAGCTCAGCGGGGGGGCACACCGGGGAGCTGTTTTTT | CASSSAGGHTGELFF
TRBD1 | TRBJ2-5 | - | TRBV4-1 | TGCGCCAGCAGCGGGACAGGAACAGAGACCCAGTACTTC | CASSGTGTETQYF
- | TRBJ1-1 | - | TRBV4-3 | TGCGCCAGCGGCCAAGATGTAGGCCAGGGGATTAGGGGGACTGAAGCTTTCTTT | CASGQDVGQGIRGTEAFF
TRBD1 | TRBJ2-1 | few | TRBV19 | TGTGCCAGTAGTCGGACAGGGATGACCTACAATGAGCAGTTCTTC | CASSRTGMTYNEQFF